The 28 T cell receptor beta chains reported below all come from one sample, sequenced in a study of blood T cell repertoires in COVID-19. Repertoires were generated with immunoSEQ multiplex PCR, while TCRdb's copy carries only in-frame clones and drops some. Altogether 80,000 to 130,000 clones are present, roughly 90% being singletons, with the ten largest covering around 5.7%. Specimen: peripheral blood. The receptor set was obtained from a man between 65 and 85 years old with acute or convalescent COVID-19.

This chain links TRBV10-3 with TRBJ2-4; 7 positions agree with TRBD2. CDR1 and CDR2 from the germline V gene are ENHRY and SYGVKD. The length of the CDR3 is 15 residues. Trimming cost V 0 bases and J 7 bases; bases outside gene matches: 6. The CDR3 DNA follows: TGTGCCATCAGTGAGTCCTTCGAGGGAGGGAACATTCAGTACTTC. Its translation is CAISESFEGGNIQYF.

The rearrangement uses TRBV19 and TRBJ1-1; D is possibly TRBD1 (5 bases). Germline V gene lookup returns CDR1 LNHDA and CDR2 SQIVND (reference sequence). V lost 5 bases and J lost 3, with 16 bases in between. CDR3 size: 15 residues. CDR3: CASSSLSPGDTEAFF. The CDR3 DNA follows: TGTGCCAGTAGTTCGCTGTCCCCGGGGGACACTGAAGCTTTCTTT.

This rearrangement joins TRBV3-1 (or the pseudogene TRBV3-2) to TRBJ1-1; D perhaps matches TRBD1 (5 bases). CDR3 length equals 17 residues. From germline, CDR1 is LGHDT and CDR2 YNNKEL (reference sequence). Trimming took 7 bases from V and 4 from J, leaving 25 bases between them. For the CDR3, the DNA is TGTGCCAGCACCCCCCCCGGGGGTCTACGGATGGGCACTGAAGCTTTCTTT. It codes for CASTPPGGLRMGTEAFF.

This chain links TRBV7-6 with TRBJ2-6; TRBD2 might be the D (5 bases). Germline V gives CDR1 SGHVS, CDR2 FNYEAQ. The CDR3 extends over 18 amino acids. V dropped 0 bases and J dropped 0 bases, with 12 bases sitting between them. In DNA form, the CDR3 reads TGTGCCAGCAGCTTAGCTGGACTGTTGAACTCTGGGGCCAACGTCCTGACTTTC. Translating gives CASSLAGLLNSGANVLTF.

This chain uses TRBV5-4 with TRBJ2-5; 7 nucleotides align to TRBD2. The V gene's germline CDR1 is SGHNT and CDR2 YYREEE (reference sequence). Unmatched junction bases numbered 13, after V lost 4 bases and J lost 7 bases. The CDR3 runs to 15 residues. This chain's CDR3 is CASSPGLGPRGTQYF. Here the CDR3 DNA reads TGTGCCAGCAGCCCCGGACTAGGCCCGAGGGGGACCCAGTACTTC.

This chain links TRBV7-3 with TRBJ2-2, with a weak D call TRBD2 (5 bases). The CDR3 loop spans 13 amino acids. Looked up from germline, CDR1 is SGHTA and CDR2 is FQGTGA. The V end lost 3 bases, the J end lost 6 bases, and 8 bases lay between the germline ends. CDR3 residues: CASSLRAPGELFF. The CDR3, as DNA: TGTGCCAGCAGCTTGAGGGCACCCGGGGAGCTGTTTTTT. The full variable domain, rest sourced from reference TRBV7-3 and TRBJ2-2, is GAGVSQTPSNKVTEKGKYVELRCDPISGHTALYWYRQSLGQGPEFLIYFQGTGAADDSGLPNDRFFAVRPEGSVSTLKIQRTERGDSAVYLCASSLRAPGELFFGEGSRLTVL.

The rearrangement uses TRBV10-3 and TRBJ2-1; weak D call: TRBD1 (6 bases). The CDR3 runs to 11 residues. CDR1 and CDR2 (germline): ENHRY, SYGVKD. V lost 8 bases, J lost 5 bases, and 7 bases lay in between. CDR3 nucleotide sequence: TGTGCCATCTCAGGGGACAATGAGCAGTTCTTC. As protein: CAISGDNEQFF.

V and J are TRBV28 and TRBJ1-4; no definite D call. This CDR3 has 13 amino acids. The germline V and J ends were trimmed by 10 bases and 15 bases, with 24 bases remaining between them. Germline V gene sequence: CDR1 MDHEN, CDR2 SYDVKM. The CDR3 coding sequence is TGTGCCACCCGGGGAGCAGGTGAAAAACGGTTGTTTTTT. Protein sequence: CATRGAGEKRLFF.

V is TRBV29-1 and J is TRBJ1-3, with D unclear. This CDR3 region has 14 residues. V shed 6 bases and J shed 0 bases, with 12 bases lying between them. Germline V gene data show CDR1 as SQVTM and CDR2 as ANQGSEA. DNA of the CDR3: TGCAGCGTGGTTATCCGGGACTCTGGAAACACCATATATTTT. Its protein is CSVVIRDSGNTIYF.

This sequence joins TRBV5-1 and TRBJ2-5; 14 positions agree with TRBD2. V dropped 4 bases and J dropped 5; count of bases not matched to a gene: 13. This CDR3 contains 18 residues. Germline V gene data show CDR1 as SGHRS and CDR2 as YFSETQ. The CDR3 DNA is TGCGCCAGCAGCCCCGGACTAGCGGGGGGTCCCTCCGGGGAGACCCAGTACTTC. It yields the protein CASSPGLAGGPSGETQYF.

This clone was picked up one time. The CDR3 nucleotides read TGTGCCAGCAACAGGGATCAAGAGACCCAGTACTTC. Amino acid sequence: CASNRDQETQYF. This chain uses TRBV7-9 with TRBJ2-5; a possible D gene is TRBD1 (6 bases). Germline-derived CDR1 and CDR2 are SEHNR and FQNEAQ (reference sequence). The V gene lost 7 bases and the J gene lost 2 bases, with 8 bases spanning the gap. The CDR3 length is 12 residues.

This sequence joins TRBV7-2 and TRBJ1-4; 8 bases align to TRBD1. V dropped 3 bases and J dropped 10; count of bases not matched to a gene: 16. This CDR3 contains 17 residues. Germline V gene data show CDR1 as SGHTA and CDR2 as FQGNSA. The CDR3 spells CASSFFSARQGAGKLFF. CDR3 nucleotide sequence: TGTGCCAGCAGCTTTTTTAGTGCCCGTCAGGGGGCCGGAAAACTGTTTTTT.

V and J are TRBV7-3 and TRBJ1-1; D is uncertain. V shed 0 bases and J shed 3 bases, with 5 bases lying between them. Germline V gene lookup returns CDR1 SGHTA and CDR2 FQGTGA. The CDR3 is made up of 13 amino acids. The CDR3 here is CASSLTRDTEAFF. Written as DNA, the CDR3 is TGTGCCAGCAGCTTAACGAGGGACACTGAAGCTTTCTTT.

A word on this clone: One end of the junction is discordant with germline, which a read error may explain. The chain uses TRBV2 and TRBJ2-5; D is possibly TRBD2 (6 bases). Germline values: CDR1 SNHLY, CDR2 FYNNEI. The CDR3 sequence is 14 residues long. This CDR3 reads CASSVLGGKETQYF. CDR3 bases: TGTGCCAGCAGTGTGCTTGGCGGGAAAGAAACCCAGTACTTC.

This chain links TRBV7-8 with TRBJ2-2; TRBD1 might be the D (6 bases). The germline V gene encodes CDR1 SGHVS and CDR2 FQNEAQ. V lost 6 bases and J lost 6, with 17 bases in between. The CDR3 runs 15 residues. The CDR3, as DNA: TGTGCCAGCAGTCACCATGTGGGGGCGGCCGGGGAGCTGTTTTTT. Its translation: CASSHHVGAAGELFF.

The chain has TRBV5-1 and TRBJ1-4; D not resolved. Trimming shortened V by 0 bases and J by 8 bases, and 11 bases separated the two germline ends. The CDR3 runs to 14 residues. The germline V gene encodes CDR1 SGHRS and CDR2 YFSETQ. Here the CDR3 reads CASSLAGVGEKLFF. In DNA form, the CDR3 reads TGCGCCAGCAGCTTGGCCGGGGTAGGAGAAAAACTGTTTTTT. Variable domain in full (rest from reference TRBV5-1 and TRBJ1-4): KAGVTQTPRYLIKTRGQQVTLSCSPISGHRSVSWYQQTPGQGLQFLFEYFSETQRNKGNFPGRFSGRQFSNSRSEMNVSTLELGDSALYLCASSLAGVGEKLFFGSGTQLSVL.

The chain combines TRBV7-2 with TRBJ2-7; 7 nucleotides line up with TRBD1. V lost 1 base to trimming and J lost 7 bases; unmatched junction nucleotides: 10. The CDR3 totals 15 residues. The germline CDR1 and CDR2 sequences are SGHTA and FQGNSA. This CDR3 reads CASSLGRTGLREQYF. The CDR3 region has the DNA TGTGCCAGCAGCTTAGGCCGGACAGGCCTTAGGGAGCAGTACTTC. Drawing the rest from reference TRBV7-2 and TRBJ2-7, the complete variable domain is GAGVSQSPSNKVTEKGKDVELRCDPISGHTALYWYRQSLGQGLEFLIYFQGNSAPDKSGLPSDRFSAERTGGSVSTLTIQRTQQEDSAVYLCASSLGRTGLREQYFGPGTRLTVT.

This chain connects TRBV2 to TRBJ1-6; 7 nucleotides line up with TRBD1. J was trimmed by 4 bases and V by 6 bases; bases with no gene match: 9. In germline, CDR1 is SNHLY, CDR2 FYNNEI. This CDR3 has 16 amino acids. The CDR3 loop reads CASRAQGLGYNSPLHF. The DNA of the CDR3 is TGTGCCAGCAGGGCACAGGGGTTAGGTTATAATTCACCCCTCCACTTT. Complete variable domain (other parts from reference TRBV2 and TRBJ1-6): EPEVTQTPSHQVTQMGQEVILRCVPISNHLYFYWYRQILGQKVEFLVSFYNNEISEKSEIFDDQFSVERPDGSNFTLKIRSTKLEDSAMYFCASRAQGLGYNSPLHFGNGTRLTVT.

The gene calls are TRBV6-2 or TRBV6-3 and TRBJ1-1, with a tentative D call TRBD1 (6 bases). Per germline, CDR1 MNHEY and CDR2 SVGEGT. Trimming took 4 bases from V and 0 from J, leaving 15 bases between them. The length of the CDR3 is 16 residues. The DNA of the CDR3 is TGTGCCAGCAGTTCAAACAGGGTTCACATGAACACTGAAGCTTTCTTT. This sequence encodes CASSSNRVHMNTEAFF.

The genes are TRBV7-8 and TRBJ1-1; 12 positions match TRBD1. The germline CDR1 and CDR2 sequences are SGHVS and FQNEAQ. CDR3 length equals 16 residues. Trimming removed 3 bases from V and 8 bases from J; junction bases left unmatched: 10. Here the CDR3 DNA reads TGTGCCAGCAGCTTCGTAGGGACAGGGGGCTTTGGAGAAGCTTTCTTT. Translating it yields CASSFVGTGGFGEAFF.

For this clone: Its ends do not fully match the called genes, so a read error is possible. J is TRBJ1-3 and V is TRBV7-7; 9 bases line up with TRBD1. Germline V gene sequence: CDR1 SSHAT, CDR2 FNYEAQ (reference sequence). The CDR3 has 15 residues. CDR3 nucleotide sequence: TGTGCTAGCAGCTCGACAGGGGGTGCTGGAAACACCATATATTTT. It specifies CASSSTGGAGNTIYF.

The chain recombines TRBV6-2 or TRBV6-3 with TRBJ1-5; D possibly corresponds to TRBD1 (5 bases). Germline CDR1 is MNHEY and CDR2 is SVGEGT. The CDR3 sequence is 15 residues long. Trimming took off 5 bases at V and 0 bases at J, with 11 bases between the two ends. The CDR3 DNA is TGTGCCAGCAGTGATGACAGCTATAGCAATCAGCCCCAGCATTTT. This encodes CASSDDSYSNQPQHF.

This chain links TRBV6-2 or TRBV6-3 with TRBJ2-3; tentatively, D is TRBD2 (6 bases). This CDR3 comprises 12 residues. From germline, CDR1 is MNHEY and CDR2 SVGEGT. V lost 2 bases and J lost 9, with 9 bases in between. In DNA, the CDR3 is TGTGCCAGCAGTTACCCGGGGAGGACGCAGTATTTT. Translating it yields CASSYPGRTQYF.

The chain has TRBV5-6 and TRBJ1-1, with 8 bases fitting TRBD1. Germline CDR1 reads SGHDT; CDR2 reads YYEEEE. J lost 10 bases, V lost 2 bases, and 22 bases had no gene match. This CDR3 has 18 amino acids. CDR3 sequence reads: CASSFLSVLDRAATRAFF. CDR3 DNA sequence: TGTGCCAGCAGCTTTTTATCTGTCTTGGACAGGGCCGCTACTAGAGCTTTCTTT.

CDR3: CASSYPTDSNGNQPQHF. In nucleotides, the CDR3 is TGTGCCAGCAGTTACCCGACCGACAGTAACGGCAATCAGCCCCAGCATTTT. This chain connects TRBV6-2 or TRBV6-3 to TRBJ1-5; weak D call: TRBD1 (5 bases). V lost 2 bases, J lost 2 bases, and 16 bases lay in between. The CDR3 is made up of 17 amino acids. The germline gives CDR1 MNHEY, CDR2 SVGEGT.

The rearrangement joins TRBV4-3 to TRBJ2-1; 8 bases agree with TRBD2. The CDR3 runs 15 residues. Germline CDR1 reads LGHNA; CDR2 reads YSLEER. With 5 bases clipped from V and 3 bases from J, the junction kept 6 bases outside the gene matches. CDR3 DNA: TGCGCCAGCAGCTTAACGACTAGCGTCTACAATGAGCAGTTCTTC. It specifies CASSLTTSVYNEQFF.

This clone appeared once. The gene calls are TRBV18 and TRBJ2-1; TRBD2 agrees at 7 bases. Germline values: CDR1 KGHSH, CDR2 LQKENI. V dropped 2 bases and J dropped 3; count of bases not matched to a gene: 7. The CDR3 length is 16 residues. CDR3 protein: CASSPAGVPNYNEQFF. In nucleotides, the CDR3 is TGTGCCAGCTCACCAGCGGGGGTACCGAACTACAATGAGCAGTTCTTC.

In this sample, this clone turned up once. This chain links TRBV6-6 with TRBJ1-6; 9 bases match TRBD1. The CDR3 is made up of 15 amino acids. Trimming at V came to 2 bases and at J to 10 bases, leaving 6 bases not matched to a gene. Per the germline V gene, CDR1 is MNHNY and CDR2 is SVGAGI (reference sequence). The CDR3 coding sequence is TGTGCCAGCAGTTACACCGGGACAGGGCCCTCACCCCTCCACTTT. It yields the protein CASSYTGTGPSPLHF.